A single sample gave rise to the 4 T cell receptor beta chains below, sequenced in a study of shared clonotypes between healthy human individuals. Libraries were prepared by immunoSEQ multiplex PCR; TCRdb keeps only in-frame clonotypes and omits some of them. The data contain around 1.4 million clones, about 98.5% of them singletons. The sample consisted of naive CD4+ T cells sorted from blood. Subset denoted: CD45RA+ positively selected. The source of these receptors is a man under 40 in good health.

The chain is built from TRBV7-9 and TRBJ1-3; D might be TRBD1 (5 bases). This CDR3 contains 15 residues. Germline lookup yields CDR1 SEHNR and CDR2 FQNEAQ (reference sequence). V lost 1 base, J lost 3 bases, and 10 bases lay in between. DNA of the CDR3: TGTGCCAGCAGCTTAGGACGGGGCGGTGGAAACACCATATATTTT. It is translated as CASSLGRGGGNTIYF. The whole variable domain, remainder taken from reference TRBV7-9 and TRBJ1-3, is DTGVSQNPRHKITKRGQNVTFRCDPISEHNRLYWYRQTLGQGPEFLTYFQNEAQLEKSRLLSDRFSAERPKGSFSTLEIQRTEQGDSAMYLCASSLGRGGGNTIYFGEGSWLTVV.

As for this clone: Other DNA variants within this sample encode the same CDR3. This chain connects TRBV29-1 to TRBJ2-7; 12 nucleotides line up with TRBD2. Trimming removed 6 bases from V and 2 bases from J; junction bases left unmatched: 5. The CDR3 extends over 14 amino acids. Germline assignment: CDR1 SQVTM and CDR2 ANQGSEA. The DNA of the CDR3 is TGCAGCGTCGACGGACTAGCGGGAACCTACGAGCAGTACTTC. Protein sequence: CSVDGLAGTYEQYF.

This clone was seen once. This chain's CDR3 is CASREGEVAEQFF. For the CDR3, the DNA is TGCGCCAGCAGGGAGGGAGAGGTAGCTGAGCAGTTCTTC. The chain links TRBV5-1 to TRBJ2-1; perhaps TRBD2 as D (6 bases). V shed 5 bases and J shed 9 bases, with 15 bases lying between them. Germline values: CDR1 SGHRS, CDR2 YFSETQ. CDR3 length: 13 residues.

This rearrangement joins TRBV18 to TRBJ1-3; no clear D gene. With 3 bases removed from V and 2 bases from J, the gap between germline ends came to 14 bases. Germline loops: CDR1 KGHSH, CDR2 LQKENI. This CDR3 has 16 residues. CDR3 protein: CASSPDPGGTGNTIYF. In DNA, the CDR3 is TGTGCCAGCTCACCGGACCCAGGAGGAACTGGAAACACCATATATTTT.